One sample yielded the 12 T cell receptor beta chains listed below, sequenced in a study of a mutant IDH1 vaccine in newly diagnosed glioma. The sample's time point: week 23, last vaccination. Vaccination used 300 ug of mutant IDH1 20-mer peptide per dose, with topical imiquimod. The repertoire was sequenced with immunoSEQ multiplex PCR; TCRdb's copy has only in-frame clones and lacks some. The data show roughly 29,000 clones, 65% to 85% seen once. The antigens of these receptors remain unknown. The sequenced sample was PBMCs, obtained from a glioma patient whose treatment included an IDH1 peptide vaccine. These receptors all stem from a woman between 18 and 29 years old with glioma.

The V call is TRBV19, the J call TRBJ1-2; perhaps TRBD1 as D (6 bases). CDR1 is LNHDA, CDR2 SQIVND, per germline (reference sequence). The ends were cut back, 4 bases at V and 6 bases at J, with 15 bases in the middle. This CDR3 spans 14 amino acids. The CDR3 region is CASSRGTPRDGYTF. The CDR3 nucleotides are TGTGCCAGTAGTAGGGGGACACCTAGGGATGGCTACACCTTC.

CDR3 in amino acids: CASSPLGGLREKLFF. CDR3 nucleotides: TGTGCCAGCAGCCCCTTGGGGGGGCTTAGAGAAAAACTGTTTTTT. The chain links TRBV9 to TRBJ1-4; D is possibly TRBD1 (6 bases). The CDR3 runs to 15 residues. The germline V gene encodes CDR1 SGDLS and CDR2 YYNGEE. V lost 4 bases, J lost 8 bases, and 18 bases lay in between.

The V gene is TRBV29-1, the J gene TRBJ1-5; the match to TRBD1 covers 8 bases. J gave up 9 bases and V 6 bases, and 19 bases lay outside the gene matches. Germline CDR1 and CDR2: SQVTM and ANQGSEA. The CDR3 extends over 16 amino acids. In DNA, the CDR3 is TGCAGCGTGGGATCGGCCGGGACAGGCGGTGGCGGGCCCCAGCATTTT. It yields the protein CSVGSAGTGGGGPQHF.

This chain links TRBV6-5 with TRBJ1-1, with D unclear. From germline, CDR1 is MNHEY and CDR2 SVGAGI. V lost 5 bases and J lost 7, with 17 bases in between. The CDR3 runs to 14 residues. The CDR3 nucleotides read TGTGCCAGCAGTCAAGGACGGACGACGGGTGAAGCTTTCTTT. It encodes CASSQGRTTGEAFF.

This chain joins TRBV19 and TRBJ1-2, with D possibly being TRBD1 (6 bases). Trimming pared 9 bases from V and 1 base from J, leaving 18 bases between. From germline, CDR1 is LNHDA and CDR2 SQIVND (reference sequence). There are 15 residues in the CDR3. Here the CDR3 DNA reads TGTGCCAGCGGGGGGGGCGCGAAGAATAACTATGGCTACACCTTC. Residues: CASGGGAKNNYGYTF.

The J gene is TRBJ2-1, the V gene TRBV7-9, with D possibly being TRBD1 (5 bases). From germline, CDR1 is SEHNR and CDR2 FQNEAQ (reference sequence). The CDR3 is 14 residues long. V was cut by 0 bases and J by 8 bases, with 11 bases left in between. The CDR3 DNA is TGTGCCAGCAGCTTAGCGTCCAGGGATGATGAGCAGTTCTTC. It is translated as CASSLASRDDEQFF.

This chain connects TRBV7-6 to TRBJ2-3; possible D gene TRBD2, 7 bases. V dropped 1 base and J dropped 4 bases, with 15 bases sitting between them. Germline CDR1 reads SGHVS; CDR2 reads FNYEAQ. CDR3 size: 16 residues. The CDR3 here is CASSLEGQGRADTQYF. Written as DNA, the CDR3 is TGTGCCAGCAGCTTAGAAGGGCAGGGGAGGGCAGATACGCAGTATTTT. The entire variable domain, with the rest obtained from reference TRBV7-6 and TRBJ2-3, is as follows: GAGVSQSPRYKVTKRGQDVALRCDPISGHVSLYWYRQALGQGPEFLTYFNYEAQQDKSGLPNDRFSAERPEGSISTLTIQRTEQRDSAMYRCASSLEGQGRADTQYFGPGTRLTVL.

The count of this clone is one. The V and J genes are TRBV6-5 and TRBJ1-1; TRBD1 might be the D (6 bases). The CDR3 runs to 14 residues. Germline assignment: CDR1 MNHEY and CDR2 SVGAGI. Trimming left V 6 bases short and J 0 bases short, with 11 bases between. The CDR3 sequence is CASRSGDMNTEAFF. The CDR3, as DNA: TGTGCCAGCAGATCCGGGGACATGAACACTGAAGCTTTCTTT.

As for this clone: At one of its ends the junction is not consistent with the germline gene, which may arise from a read error. This chain joins TRBV7-7 and TRBJ2-2; D unresolved. Germline values: CDR1 SSHAT, CDR2 FNYEAQ (reference sequence). The CDR3 sequence is 13 residues long. The CDR3 protein is CASSLDNTGELFF. The CDR3 DNA follows: TGTGCTAGCAGCTTAGATAACACCGGGGAGCTGTTTTTT.

This chain connects TRBV2 to TRBJ2-7; 9 nucleotides agree with TRBD1. Germline-derived CDR1 and CDR2 are SNHLY and FYNNEI. This CDR3 comprises 12 residues. Losses at the gene ends were 10 bases for V and 2 bases for J; bases not matched to a gene: 3. Here the CDR3 reads CATRDRAYEQYF. Written as DNA, the CDR3 is TGTGCCACCCGGGACAGGGCCTACGAGCAGTACTTC.

This chain joins TRBV27 and TRBJ2-7; 8 bases map to TRBD1. Germline CDR1 and CDR2: MNHEY and SMNVEV (reference sequence). CDR3 length: 11 residues. V gave up 10 bases and J gave up 6 bases; unmatched junction bases: 5. In nucleotides, the CDR3 is TGTGCCACCGGACAGGGAGGCGAGCAGTACTTC. Translation gives CATGQGGEQYF.

This clone was seen a few times. The chain is built from TRBV5-4 and TRBJ1-2; D unresolved. Germline V gene lookup returns CDR1 SGHNT and CDR2 YYREEE (reference sequence). There are 14 residues in the CDR3. Trimming left V 7 bases short and J 1 base short, with 14 bases between. The CDR3, as DNA: TGTGCCAGCCTGCGCGCAGACGTTAACTATGGCTACACCTTC. Translated, it gives CASLRADVNYGYTF.